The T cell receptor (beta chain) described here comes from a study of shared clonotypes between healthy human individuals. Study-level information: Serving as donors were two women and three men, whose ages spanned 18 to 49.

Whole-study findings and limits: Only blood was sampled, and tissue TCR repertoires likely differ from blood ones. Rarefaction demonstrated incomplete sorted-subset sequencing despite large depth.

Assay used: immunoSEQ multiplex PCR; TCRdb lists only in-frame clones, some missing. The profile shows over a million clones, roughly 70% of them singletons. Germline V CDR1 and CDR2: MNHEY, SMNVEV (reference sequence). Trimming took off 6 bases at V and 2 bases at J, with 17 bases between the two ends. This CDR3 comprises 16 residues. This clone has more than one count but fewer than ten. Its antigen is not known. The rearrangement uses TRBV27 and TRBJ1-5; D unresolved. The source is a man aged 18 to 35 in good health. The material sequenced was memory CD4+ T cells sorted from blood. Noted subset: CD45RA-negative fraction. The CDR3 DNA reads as TGTGCCAGCAGAGGTGCCCCACACAGCGGCAATCAGCCCCAGCATTTT. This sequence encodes CASRGAPHSGNQPQHF.